This TCR beta chain is drawn from a study of cytomegalovirus exposure and HLA in healthy donors. The wider study: Among the 300 to 500 genotyped donors, approximately 80% were placed in the Caucasian-associated ancestry cluster.

Whole-study findings and limits: Rare TCR sequences predominated, though certain public TCRs were found in many donors.

Of note for this clone: As yet, its antigen is unknown.

PCR used 60 Vbeta primers and 13 Jbeta primers. TCRdb's copy holds only in-frame clones and misses some; the assay was immunoSEQ multiplex PCR. The sample has approximately 120,000 clones; around three quarters are singletons. This CDR3 contains 15 residues. The V gene's germline CDR1 is SGHVS and CDR2 FQNEAQ. J was trimmed by 2 bases and V by 1 base; bases with no gene match: 1. The rearrangement joins TRBV7-8 to TRBJ2-5, with TRBD1 matching 10 bases. Sequenced: PBMCs. The receptor was isolated from a woman in her forties or fifties in good health and CMV-seropositive. CDR3 nucleotides: TGTGCCAGCAGCTTAGTGGGACAGGGGCAAGAGACCCAGTACTTC. Protein: CASSLVGQGQETQYF. The full variable domain, rest sourced from reference TRBV7-8 and TRBJ2-5, is GAGVSQSPRYKVAKRGQDVALRCDPISGHVSLFWYQQALGQGPEFLTYFQNEAQLDKSGLPSDRFFAERPEGSVSTLKIQRTQQEDSAVYLCASSLVGQGQETQYFGPGTRLLVL.